This TCR beta chain was captured by sequencing in a study of breast tumors, draining lymph nodes, adjacent tissues. Study observations and caveats: Tumor repertoires ranked between lymph nodes and nontumor tissue in diversity, with V and J gene preferences. Tumor and nontumor repertoires were significantly more similar in luminal-like than in basal-like breast cancer.

TCRdb called the multiplex PCR reads again in MiXCR, with one record for every CDR3 protein. The sample includes 270,000 or so distinct CDR3 sequences, more than 30% seen only once; the top ten take 0.85% to 1.3%. This clonotype was seen repeatedly, ten times or more. Its antigen is undetermined. Samples came from axillary lymph nodes draining the breast cancer. The source is a female donor with breast cancer. Some clones in this sample may be carry-over from other donors' samples. Sequencing was done on a sample of axillary lymph node tissue.

CDR3 amino acids: CSAKEREVEQFF. The CDR3 DNA follows: TGCAGTGCTAAGGAGCGGGAGGTTGAGCAGTTCTTC. This chain uses TRBV20-1 with TRBJ2-1, with TRBD2 identical over 9 bases. The germline V gene encodes CDR1 DFQATT and CDR2 SNEGSKA (reference sequence). This CDR3 is built from 12 residues. V was clipped by 4 bases and J by 9 bases; unmatched bases: 4.